These 20 T cell receptor beta chains share one sample of origin, sequenced in a study of blood T cell repertoires in COVID-19. The table came from immunoSEQ multiplex PCR; TCRdb's copy has only in-frame clones and leaves some out. Of 150,000 to 170,000 clones detected, approximately 80% appear once; the ten largest clones hold about 29%. Specimen: peripheral blood. These receptors all come from an older woman with acute or convalescent COVID-19.

The chain recombines TRBV6-5 with TRBJ1-2; 12 bases match TRBD1. The CDR3 contains 15 residues. Germline V CDR1 and CDR2: MNHEY, SVGAGI. V lost 6 bases and J lost 8; bases outside the gene matches: 10. CDR3 protein: CASSRPGQGARGYTF. DNA for the CDR3: TGTGCCAGCAGCCGCCCGGGACAGGGGGCCCGGGGCTACACCTTC.

Here the CDR3 DNA reads TGCGCCAGCAGCTTGCCAGGGGGAAGGGTAGGGCTCAATGAGCAGTTCTTC. Its translation: CASSLPGGRVGLNEQFF. The chain uses TRBV5-1 and TRBJ2-1; TRBD1 matches at 7 bases. The ends lost 1 base at V and 6 bases at J; junction bases unmatched: 13. Germline CDR1 is SGHRS and CDR2 is YFSETQ. This CDR3 spans 17 amino acids.

This clone was seen a handful of times. The J gene is TRBJ1-1, the V gene TRBV28, with D unclear. Trimming stripped 2 bases from V and 1 base from J, with 8 bases between. Germline loops: CDR1 MDHEN, CDR2 SYDVKM. The CDR3 has 14 residues. The CDR3 loop is CASSLAGPNTEAFF. The CDR3 DNA is TGTGCCAGCAGTTTAGCGGGCCCGAACACTGAAGCTTTCTTT.

This chain connects TRBV7-9 to TRBJ1-5; 11 bases match TRBD1. Trimming cost V 4 bases and J 5 bases; bases outside gene matches: 4. The CDR3 has 15 amino acids. Germline CDR1 SEHNR, CDR2 FQNEAQ (reference sequence). CDR3 region: CASSSRDRGDQPQHF. The CDR3 region has the DNA TGTGCCAGCAGCTCCCGGGACAGGGGGGATCAGCCCCAGCATTTT. The full variable domain, with the rest looked up from reference TRBV7-9 and TRBJ1-5, is DTGVSQNPRHKITKRGQNVTFRCDPISEHNRLYWYRQTLGQGPEFLTYFQNEAQLEKSRLLSDRFSAERPKGSFSTLEIQRTEQGDSAMYLCASSSRDRGDQPQHFGDGTRLSIL.

The chain has TRBV28 and TRBJ1-2; possible D gene TRBD1, 6 bases. The CDR3 has 13 residues. Trimming cost V 4 bases and J 8 bases, with 14 bases left between them. From germline, CDR1 is MDHEN and CDR2 SYDVKM. The CDR3: CASSSRGGRGYTF. In DNA, the CDR3 is TGTGCCAGCAGTTCCCGGGGGGGGCGCGGCTACACCTTC.

The gene calls are TRBV6-5 and TRBJ2-5; weak D call: TRBD2 (5 bases). The length of the CDR3 is 14 residues. Trimming took off 5 bases at V and 1 base at J, with 11 bases between the two ends. In germline, CDR1 is MNHEY, CDR2 SVGAGI. CDR3 protein: CASSRTRFQETQYF. DNA for the CDR3: TGTGCCAGCAGTCGCACTAGGTTCCAAGAGACCCAGTACTTC.

The chain recombines TRBV29-1 with TRBJ1-5, with TRBD1 identical over 7 bases. CDR3 length equals 13 residues. The germline gives CDR1 SQVTM, CDR2 ANQGSEA. The junction had 6 bases not matched to a gene; V was cut back by 4 bases and J by 6 bases. The CDR3 DNA sequence: TGCAGCGTTGGTTCAGGGGGGAGTCAGCCCCAGCATTTT. The encoded protein is CSVGSGGSQPQHF. Drawing the rest from reference TRBV29-1 and TRBJ1-5, the complete variable domain is SAVISQKPSRDICQRGTSLTIQCQVDSQVTMMFWYRQQPGQSLTLIATANQGSEATYESGFVIDKFPISRPNLTFSTLTVSNMSPEDSSIYLCSVGSGGSQPQHFGDGTRLSIL.

The chain couples TRBV2 to TRBJ2-7; possible D gene TRBD2, 7 bases. Germline CDR1 and CDR2: SNHLY and FYNNEI. The ends were cut back, 2 bases at V and 5 bases at J, with 13 bases in the middle. CDR3 length: 14 residues. The CDR3 here is CASSETGGADEQYF. As DNA, the CDR3 is TGTGCCAGCAGTGAAACTGGGGGGGCGGACGAGCAGTACTTC.

The CDR3 coding sequence is TGCGCCAGCAGCTTGCCTCGGCAGGGGGATGGCTACACCTTC. Translation gives CASSLPRQGDGYTF. The rearrangement links TRBV5-1 to TRBJ1-2; 7 positions agree with TRBD1. The CDR3 consists of 14 residues. The germline V gene has CDR1 SGHRS and CDR2 YFSETQ. V shed 1 base and J 6 bases; nucleotides not matched to a gene: 6.

The count of this clone is one. The V call is TRBV19, the J call TRBJ1-6; 8 nucleotides line up with TRBD1. Germline V CDR1 and CDR2: LNHDA, SQIVND (reference sequence). The CDR3 extends over 17 amino acids. With V trimmed by 0 bases and J by 4 bases, 5 bases remained unmatched. The CDR3 DNA sequence: TGTGCCAGTAGTATAGATCTCGGACAGGGATATAATTCACCCCTCCACTTT. Its protein is CASSIDLGQGYNSPLHF.

This chain joins TRBV18 and TRBJ1-5; 7 nucleotides align to TRBD1. V shed 3 bases and J 3 bases; nucleotides not matched to a gene: 2. The germline V gene encodes CDR1 KGHSH and CDR2 LQKENI. The CDR3 runs to 14 residues. CDR3 in amino acids: CASSPGQANQPQHF. The CDR3 nucleotides read TGTGCCAGCTCACCCGGACAGGCCAATCAGCCCCAGCATTTT.

This clone was picked up one time. The CDR3 reads CASSYGQGGTTEAFF. CDR3 bases: TGTGCCAGCAGTTACGGACAGGGGGGCACCACTGAAGCTTTCTTT. The chain carries TRBV6-6 and TRBJ1-1; 10 bases agree with TRBD1. The CDR3 sequence is 15 residues long. Germline CDR1 is MNHNY and CDR2 is SVGAGI (reference sequence). V lost 2 bases and J lost 4; bases outside the gene matches: 4.

This clone showed up just a few times. The chain combines TRBV7-9 with TRBJ1-1; no clear D gene. V was clipped by 5 bases and J by 1 base, with 17 bases between them. Germline V lookup: CDR1 SEHNR, CDR2 FQNEAQ (reference sequence). CDR3 length equals 16 residues. DNA for the CDR3: TGTGCCAGCAGCCCAGACCCGGGGAGAGGGAACACTGAAGCTTTCTTT. This codes for CASSPDPGRGNTEAFF.

The J gene is TRBJ1-3, the V gene TRBV10-2; TRBD1 aligns across 9 bases. The ends lost 8 bases at V and 4 bases at J; junction bases unmatched: 3. Germline V gene data show CDR1 as WSHSY and CDR2 as SAAADI. CDR3 size: 13 residues. The CDR3 DNA follows: TGCGCCAGCTTGGACAGGGGAGGAAACACCATATATTTT. Protein sequence: CASLDRGGNTIYF.

The chain employs TRBV6-2 or TRBV6-3 and TRBJ1-2; no clear D gene. Germline V lookup: CDR1 MNHEY, CDR2 SVGEGT. CDR3 size: 15 residues. V was cut by 4 bases and J by 5 bases, with 17 bases left in between. The CDR3 here is CASSSVEARPYGYTF. CDR3 coding DNA: TGTGCCAGCAGTTCAGTGGAGGCCAGGCCATATGGCTACACCTTC.

This sequence joins TRBV6-6 and TRBJ1-5, with D hard to call. The V gene lost 2 bases and the J gene lost 3 bases, with 8 bases spanning the gap. The CDR3 sequence is 14 residues long. Germline lookup yields CDR1 MNHNY and CDR2 SVGAGI (reference sequence). This CDR3 is CASSYQALNQPQHF. The CDR3 DNA is TGTGCCAGCAGTTACCAGGCCCTCAATCAGCCCCAGCATTTT.

V and J are TRBV28 and TRBJ1-1; D unclear. This CDR3 is built from 14 residues. Trimming removed 4 bases at V and 4 bases at J, with 13 bases between. CDR1 is MDHEN and CDR2 is SYDVKM in the germline V gene. The CDR3, as DNA: TGTGCCAGCAGTTCCGTTCAGGTGGGCACTGAAGCTTTCTTT. This codes for CASSSVQVGTEAFF.

The V gene is TRBV2, the J gene TRBJ2-1; 15 bases map to TRBD2. The V gene's germline CDR1 is SNHLY and CDR2 FYNNEI. This CDR3 has 15 residues. Germline trimming cut 6 bases from V and 7 bases from J; bases unmatched to any gene: 4. Here the CDR3 reads CASRGLAGGPNEQFF. CDR3 coding DNA: TGTGCCAGCAGGGGACTAGCGGGGGGCCCGAATGAGCAGTTCTTC.

This CDR3 is CASSFSGSTDTQYF. CDR3 sequence (DNA): TGTGCCAGCAGCTTTAGCGGTAGCACAGATACGCAGTATTTT. The chain combines TRBV7-9 with TRBJ2-3; possible D gene TRBD2, 6 bases. The CDR3 consists of 14 residues. Per germline, CDR1 SEHNR and CDR2 FQNEAQ (reference sequence). The V end lost 3 bases, the J end lost 0 bases, and 7 bases lay between the germline ends.

The genes are TRBV6-5 and TRBJ2-4; no definite D call. The CDR3 spans 15 residues. Per germline, CDR1 MNHEY and CDR2 SVGAGI. V lost 0 bases to trimming and J lost 5 bases, with 11 bases between them. The DNA for the CDR3 is TGTGCCAGCAGTTACTCGCGGCAGATTGAAAACATTCAGTACTTC. It translates to CASSYSRQIENIQYF.